A single sample is the source of the 17 T cell receptor beta chains below, sequenced in a study of T-cell memory formation after mild COVID-19. Each CDR3 protein is one row after TCRdb ran MiXCR on the 5' RACE reads. The data show roughly 310,000 distinct CDR3 sequences, approximately 16% seen once. Sequences were obtained from PBMCs or a T cell subset sorted from them (not recorded which). These receptor sequences come from a man aged 18 to 35 who had mild COVID-19 (a few samples of this study predate the infection). Cell type and time point are not known.

This clonotype was found a few times. This sequence joins TRBV5-1 and TRBJ2-5; a weak D match, TRBD1 (5 bases). V was pared by 4 bases and J by 5 bases, with 18 bases between. The CDR3 totals 15 residues. Germline V gives CDR1 SGHRS, CDR2 YFSETQ. The CDR3 DNA sequence: TGCGCCAGCAGCCTGGGTATCAGGGCAGCGGAGACCCAGTACTTC. This translates into CASSLGIRAAETQYF.

The chain links TRBV5-4 to TRBJ2-6; D unclear. The CDR3 length is 15 residues. Trimming pared 2 bases from V and 0 bases from J, leaving 6 bases between. Germline CDR1 reads SGHNT; CDR2 reads YYREEE (reference sequence). The DNA for the CDR3 is TGTGCCAGCAGCTTTTTGGTCTCTGGGGCCAACGTCCTGACTTTC. This gives the protein CASSFLVSGANVLTF.

This clonotype occurred a few times. V gene TRBV12-3 or TRBV12-4 combines with J gene TRBJ2-5; no definite D call. The CDR3 covers 13 residues. V shed 2 bases and J shed 4 bases, with 8 bases lying between them. CDR3 amino acids: CASSLLERETQYF. For the CDR3, the DNA is TGTGCCAGCAGTTTACTGGAACGAGAGACCCAGTACTTC.

The gene calls are TRBV24-1 and TRBJ2-2, with 9 bases that match TRBD1. Germline assignment: CDR1 KGHDR and CDR2 SFDVKD. The V segment lost 5 bases and the J segment 7 bases; nucleotides outside the gene matches: 7. The CDR3 contains 15 residues. CDR3 nucleotide sequence: TGTGCCACCAGTGGGAACAGGGGGCGCGACGGGGAGCTGTTTTTT. This gives the protein CATSGNRGRDGELFF.

V gene TRBV5-6 combines with J gene TRBJ1-2; 7 nucleotides agree with TRBD1. Germline CDR1 reads SGHDT; CDR2 reads YYEEEE. With 0 bases clipped from V and 6 bases from J, the junction kept 2 bases outside the gene matches. CDR3 length: 13 residues. The CDR3 coding sequence is TGTGCCAGCAGCTTGGTAGGGGGCCATGGCTACACCTTC. Protein sequence: CASSLVGGHGYTF.

The sample holds many counts of this clonotype. The chain employs TRBV6-2 or TRBV6-3 and TRBJ2-1; 7 nucleotides agree with TRBD1. Germline CDR1 is MNHEY and CDR2 is SVGEGT. The CDR3 loop spans 14 amino acids. The V segment lost 5 bases and the J segment 2 bases; nucleotides outside the gene matches: 3. The CDR3 loop reads CASSAGTAYNEQFF. CDR3 DNA: TGTGCCAGCAGTGCCGGGACAGCCTACAATGAGCAGTTCTTC.

A few counts support this clonotype. This chain connects TRBV14 to TRBJ2-1, with 9 bases fitting TRBD2. Germline lookup yields CDR1 SGHDN and CDR2 FVKESK. This CDR3 is built from 15 residues. V was pared by 2 bases and J by 5 bases, with 4 bases of the junction left unmatched. The CDR3 sequence is CASSQTGLANNEQFF. The CDR3 nucleotides are TGTGCCAGCAGCCAAACGGGACTAGCCAACAATGAGCAGTTCTTC.

This clonotype was seen a handful of times. The V and J genes are TRBV11-2 and TRBJ2-5, with unresolved D. V lost 5 bases and J 3 bases, leaving 16 bases between the germline ends. CDR3 length: 15 residues. Germline V gene sequence: CDR1 SGHAT, CDR2 FQNNGV. This CDR3 is CASSNTDSSKETQYF. CDR3 nucleotide sequence: TGTGCCAGCAGCAACACCGACTCGTCGAAAGAGACCCAGTACTTC.

The V gene is TRBV5-6, the J gene TRBJ1-2; the D gene is possibly TRBD1 (5 bases). The germline V gene has CDR1 SGHDT and CDR2 YYEEEE. The length of the CDR3 is 14 residues. Trimming left V 9 bases short and J 5 bases short, with 20 bases between. The DNA of the CDR3 is TGTGCCACCGGCAGGGACCTCTCGGGTTATGGCTACACCTTC. This gives the protein CATGRDLSGYGYTF.

CDR3 nucleotides: TGCGCCAGCAGCCAAGTAGGAAAAAACTCTGGAAACACCATATATTTT. Amino acids: CASSQVGKNSGNTIYF. This sequence joins TRBV4-1 and TRBJ1-3; no clear D. V lost 1 base and J lost 0, with 10 bases in between. The CDR3 has 16 amino acids. The germline gives CDR1 MGHRA, CDR2 YSYEKL.

This chain connects TRBV4-2 to TRBJ2-1; D could derive from TRBD1 or TRBD2 (5 bases each). The CDR3 is 15 residues long. Trimming removed 1 base from V and 8 bases from J, with 15 bases in between. CDR1 and CDR2 from the germline V gene are LGHNA and YNFKEQ. Here the CDR3 reads CASSQVYQGDDEQFF. CDR3 coding DNA: TGTGCCAGCAGCCAAGTCTACCAAGGGGACGATGAGCAGTTCTTC.

The CDR3 DNA reads as TGTGCCAGCAGTAGGGGGCCGTGGGGGGACTCACCCCTCCACTTT. Its translation is CASSRGPWGDSPLHF. This rearrangement joins TRBV28 to TRBJ1-6; the match to TRBD1 covers 7 bases. V trimming: 5 bases; J trimming: 10 bases; junction bases outside the gene matches: 11. CDR1 MDHEN and CDR2 SYDVKM come from the germline V gene. CDR3 length equals 15 residues.

This clonotype was found many times. CDR3 amino acids: CASSSGLSNQPQHF. Written as DNA, the CDR3 is TGTGCCAGCAGCTCGGGGCTTAGCAATCAGCCCCAGCATTTT. The chain joins TRBV11-2 to TRBJ1-5, with a tentative D call TRBD1 (5 bases). Deletions cut 4 bases from V and 0 bases from J, with 7 bases between. This CDR3 comprises 14 residues. Germline V CDR1 and CDR2: SGHAT, FQNNGV.

In its sample, this clonotype was seen a few times. The chain's CDR3 is CASSQESRSGELFF. DNA for the CDR3: TGTGCCAGCAGCCAAGAGAGTAGAAGCGGGGAGCTGTTTTTT. This sequence joins TRBV4-2 and TRBJ2-2; D gene uncertain. Trimming took off 0 bases at V and 7 bases at J, with 9 bases between the two ends. Germline CDR1 LGHNA, CDR2 YNFKEQ. This CDR3 has 14 residues.

This chain links TRBV18 with TRBJ2-1, with no clear D. The CDR3 totals 14 residues. CDR1 is KGHSH, CDR2 LQKENI, per germline. Trimming stripped 2 bases from V and 6 bases from J, with 11 bases between. For the CDR3, the DNA is TGTGCCAGCTCACCAGGGCTAGAGGCCAATGAGCAGTTCTTC. Encoded protein: CASSPGLEANEQFF.

This clonotype was counted only a few times. V usage is TRBV27 and J usage is TRBJ1-4; D call uncertain. The length of the CDR3 is 13 residues. V lost 4 bases and J lost 8, with 11 bases in between. The germline gives CDR1 MNHEY, CDR2 SMNVEV (reference sequence). CDR3 in DNA: TGTGCCAGCAGTTCTTTCCTAGGGGAAAAACTGTTTTTT. This translates into CASSSFLGEKLFF.

In this sample, this clonotype turned up a few times. The J gene is TRBJ1-1, the V gene TRBV6-1; no firm D call. V dropped 4 bases and J dropped 1 base, with 7 bases sitting between them. This CDR3 is built from 13 residues. Germline V gene lookup returns CDR1 MNHNS and CDR2 SASEGT. CDR3 loop: CASSVSTNTEAFF. CDR3 coding DNA: TGTGCCAGCAGTGTAAGCACGAACACTGAAGCTTTCTTT.